This entry describes one TCR beta chain. What antigen it recognizes has not been identified. An end of the junction differs from the germline gene, which may be a read error. TCR beta CDR3 regions were amplified from RNA transcripts. A first-round RT-PCR of the TCR CDR3 used the HTBI primer set with the Qiagen OneStep RT-PCR kit. The libraries were constructed in a second round of multiplex PCR and then size-selected and purified. The libraries were sequenced on an Illumina HiSeq2000 using paired-end 100 bp reads. The original methods were these. SOAPnuke was used to process the raw data, with reads discarded if the reads contained adapters or uncalled bases, had a mean Phred below 15, or lacked an exact constant-primer or identifier match. High-quality paired reads were merged with COPE v1.2.5, and unique nucleotide sequences were defined as clonotypes. MiTCR v1.1 was used to align the clonotypes against IMGT TRBV, TRBD and TRBJ reference segments. Only V-J combinations with frequency above 0.0001, covering 99% to 99.2% of repertoires, were analysed. The TCS score was defined as F50 (clonal expansion) divided by E x V (chaos), with BLOSUM62-based TCRdist calculated between CDR3 peptides within each V-J. Welch's t-statistics and random forest reduced 500 to 550 V-J features to 13, which were used in a naive Bayes classifier (R e1071). TCRdb reprocessing: public reads trimmed at Q25 with fastp, clones called with MiXCR, in-frame beta chains kept. Each record represents a unique CDR3 protein, reported with the most common genes and DNA among its rows. These V and J calls derive from TCRdb rather than the authors' analysis. The sample table shows approximately 690,000 distinct CDR3 sequences, and approximately 15% are seen once. The top ten clonotypes cover 12% of the sample.

This sample is part of a study of T cells in Graves' hyperthyroidism and ophthalmopathy (dated by TCRdb to about 2019). A note on the overall study: Peripheral blood was sampled at the time of initial diagnosis, prior to any treatment. To identify distinguishing TCR V-J signatures, a discovery cohort of around 100 patients was used, comprising 43 with Graves' ophthalmopathy and some 60 with stable Graves' hyperthyroidism. Prospective prediction of ophthalmopathy was tested in an independent validation cohort consisting of about 19 hyperthyroidism patients and some 15 patients who later progressed to ophthalmopathy. The approximately 95 discovery patients were divided at random into training and test sets in a 7:3 ratio. In addition, the study compared T-cell repertoires in thyroid tissue and in blood from several Graves' hyperthyroidism patients. Once sampling was done, hyperthyroidism patients were given methimazole at a starting dose of 30 mg daily, whereas ophthalmopathy patients were given high-dose intravenous methylprednisolone. TCR Vbeta CDR3 sequencing of 140 or so peripheral blood samples (over 40 ophthalmopathy, roughly 74 hyperthyroidism and approximately 17 progressor patients) is reported in the paper.

Including cysteine and phenylalanine, the CDR3 has 23 amino acids. The retained sequence is limited to the CDR3, 69 bases, with the frame set at the first base. Per the germline V gene, SGHVS is the CDR1 and FNYEAQ is the CDR2. In the ophthalmopathy patients, disease was moderately to severely active, with a Clinical Activity Score of 3 or more, a NOSPECS grade of 4 or more, and a duration of less than 3 months. Any patient with an uncontrolled infection, another autoimmune disease, pregnancy or lactation was excluded. Diagnoses relied on clinical symptoms, serum thyroxine and TRAb, thyroid ultrasound and orbital computed tomography. PBMCs were separated from roughly 10 ml of fresh peripheral blood using Ficoll-Paque density gradient centrifugation. Total RNA was extracted with Trizol reagent, and quality was checked on an Agilent 2100 Bioanalyzer. Points the paper makes about the study in general: Most expanded thyroid clonotypes (frequency above 0.001) were also detected in blood, a finding suggesting that blood repertoires may reflect thyroid immune responses. During validation, the model predicted progression to ophthalmopathy a median of roughly 7.1 months ahead of onset, with almost 71% sensitivity and 72% to 80% specificity. A 13 V-J signature model separated ophthalmopathy from stable hyperthyroidism, with over 85% sensitivity and about 81% specificity in cross-validation and 80%/75% in testing. Sample size was not statistically predetermined, and investigators were not blinded to group allocation.

This clonotype originated in a woman between 45 and 65 years old with Graves' ophthalmopathy. The chain employs TRBV7-6 and TRBJ1-6, and 9 junctional nucleotides match TRBD1. The sequencing sample was made of blood. Here the CDR3 is given as CASSLSIMTGTGPELSCNSPLHF. Here is the DNA: TGTGCCAGCAGCTTATCGATTATGACCGGGACAGGGCCCGAACTCTCCTGTAATTCACCCCTCCACTTT.